A selection of T cell receptor beta chains follows, all from one sample in a study of graft-versus-host responses after intestinal transplantation. Data came from immunoSEQ multiplex PCR; TCRdb stores just in-frame clones and leaves some out. Here the sample spans 13,000 to 15,000 clones, roughly 28% being singletons. Sequencing used alloreactive CD4+ T cells from a mixed lymphocyte reaction culture, obtained before intestinal transplant. These receptors came from a human patient who received an intestinal transplant. Both conserved end residues are part of each CDR3. The order of the fields is CDR3 DNA, CDR3 protein, V gene, J gene, clone size, D gene. The D gene is left open where the match is weak. Not all rows give a size; the values are once, few, many and, for expanded clones, a class.

CDR3 DNA: TGTGCCAGCAGTCGCCGGGACAGGGGTGACAAAAACATTCAGTACTTC
CDR3 protein: CASSRRDRGDKNIQYF
V gene: TRBV7-9
J gene: TRBJ2-4
clone size: few
D gene: TRBD1

CDR3 DNA: TGTGCCTGGAGAATTGATAGCCATCCCTACGAGCAGTACTTC
CDR3 protein: CAWRIDSHPYEQYF
V gene: TRBV30
J gene: TRBJ2-7
clone size: few
D gene: -

CDR3 DNA: TGTGCCAGCAGCTCCCAAGGAGGGACCGGGGAGCTGTTTTTT
CDR3 protein: CASSSQGGTGELFF
V gene: TRBV7-7
J gene: TRBJ2-2
clone size: few
D gene: -

CDR3 DNA: TGTGCCAGCAGCTTCGACAGGGTGAACACTGAAGCTTTCTTT
CDR3 protein: CASSFDRVNTEAFF
V gene: TRBV11-1
J gene: TRBJ1-1
clone size: -
D gene: TRBD1

CDR3 DNA: TGTGCCAGCAGCCCCTCATCTAACTATGGCTACACCTTC
CDR3 protein: CASSPSSNYGYTF
V gene: TRBV5-4
J gene: TRBJ1-2
clone size: -
D gene: -

CDR3 DNA: TGTGCCAGCAGCCCTCGGGCCCAGGGAAGCTATGGCTACACCTTC
CDR3 protein: CASSPRAQGSYGYTF
V gene: TRBV4-2
J gene: TRBJ1-2
clone size: -
D gene: -

CDR3 DNA: TGTGCCAGCAGCCCCACCGGGCTCCGGCCCCCCTACGAGCAGTACTTC
CDR3 protein: CASSPTGLRPPYEQYF
V gene: TRBV28
J gene: TRBJ2-7
clone size: once
D gene: -

CDR3 DNA: TGTGCCAGCAGCACAAACATAACAGCAACAAAGTCGGGCCAACGTCTGACTTTC
CDR3 protein: CASSTNITATKSGQRLTF
V gene: TRBV11-2
J gene: TRBJ2-6
clone size: -
D gene: -

CDR3 DNA: TGTGCCGCATCACTGTCGGGCGAGCAGTACTTC
CDR3 protein: CAASLSGEQYF
V gene: TRBV2
J gene: TRBJ2-7
clone size: -
D gene: -

CDR3 DNA: TGTGCCAGCAGCTGGACCGGGACTAGCGGGCAAAATGAGCAGTTCTTC
CDR3 protein: CASSWTGTSGQNEQFF
V gene: TRBV7-3
J gene: TRBJ2-1
clone size: -
D gene: TRBD2